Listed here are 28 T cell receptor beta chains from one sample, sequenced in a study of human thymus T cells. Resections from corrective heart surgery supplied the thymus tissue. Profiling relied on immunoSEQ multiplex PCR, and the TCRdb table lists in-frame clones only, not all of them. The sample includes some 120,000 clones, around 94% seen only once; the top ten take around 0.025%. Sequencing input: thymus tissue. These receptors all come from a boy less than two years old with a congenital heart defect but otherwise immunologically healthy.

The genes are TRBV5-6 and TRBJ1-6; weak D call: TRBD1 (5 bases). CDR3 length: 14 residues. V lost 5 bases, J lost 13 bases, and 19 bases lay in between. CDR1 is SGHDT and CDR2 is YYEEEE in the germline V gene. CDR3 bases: TGTGCCAGCAGTTTCGACAGTCTCCCCACCCCCCTCCACTTT. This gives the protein CASSFDSLPTPLHF.

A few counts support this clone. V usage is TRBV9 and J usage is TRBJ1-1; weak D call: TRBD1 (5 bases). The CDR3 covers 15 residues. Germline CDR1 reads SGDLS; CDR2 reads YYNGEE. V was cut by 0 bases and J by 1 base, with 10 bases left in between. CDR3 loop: CASSVGIGGNTEAFF. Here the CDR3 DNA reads TGTGCCAGCAGCGTAGGAATCGGGGGGAACACTGAAGCTTTCTTT. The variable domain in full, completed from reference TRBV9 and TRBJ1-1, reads DSGVTQTPKHLITATGQRVTLRCSPRSGDLSVYWYQQSLDQGLQFLIQYYNGEERAKGNILERFSAQQFPDLHSELNLSSLELGDSALYFCASSVGIGGNTEAFFGQGTRLTVV.

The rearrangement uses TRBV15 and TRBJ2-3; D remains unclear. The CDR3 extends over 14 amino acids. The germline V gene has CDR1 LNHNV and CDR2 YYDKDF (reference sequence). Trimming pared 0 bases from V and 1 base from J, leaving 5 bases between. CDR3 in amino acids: CATSRDFGTDTQYF. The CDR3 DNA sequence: TGTGCCACCAGCAGAGATTTTGGCACAGATACGCAGTATTTT.

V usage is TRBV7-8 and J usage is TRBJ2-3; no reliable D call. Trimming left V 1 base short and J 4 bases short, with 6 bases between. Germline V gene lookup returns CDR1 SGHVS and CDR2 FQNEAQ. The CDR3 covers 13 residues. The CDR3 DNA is TGTGCCAGCAGCTTAGACCGGCCAGATACGCAGTATTTT. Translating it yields CASSLDRPDTQYF.

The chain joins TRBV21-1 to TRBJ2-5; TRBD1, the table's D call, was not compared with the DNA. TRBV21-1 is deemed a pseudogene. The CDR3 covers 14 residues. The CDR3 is CASSIDRDRETQYF. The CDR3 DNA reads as TGTGCCAGCAGCATAGACAGGGATAGGGAGACCCAGTACTTC.

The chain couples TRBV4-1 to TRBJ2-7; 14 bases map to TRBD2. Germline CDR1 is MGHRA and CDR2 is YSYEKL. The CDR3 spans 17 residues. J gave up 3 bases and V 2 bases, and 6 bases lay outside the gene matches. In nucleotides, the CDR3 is TGCGCCAGCAGCCAACCGACTAGCGGGGGGGCCCTCTACGAGCAGTACTTC. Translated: CASSQPTSGGALYEQYF.

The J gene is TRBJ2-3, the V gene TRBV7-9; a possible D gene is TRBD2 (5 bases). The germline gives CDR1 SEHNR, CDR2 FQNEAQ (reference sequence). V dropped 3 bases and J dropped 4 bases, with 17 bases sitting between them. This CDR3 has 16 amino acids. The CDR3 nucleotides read TGTGCCAGCAGCTTTAAAAAGGCTAGCCTCCCAGATACGCAGTATTTT. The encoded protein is CASSFKKASLPDTQYF.

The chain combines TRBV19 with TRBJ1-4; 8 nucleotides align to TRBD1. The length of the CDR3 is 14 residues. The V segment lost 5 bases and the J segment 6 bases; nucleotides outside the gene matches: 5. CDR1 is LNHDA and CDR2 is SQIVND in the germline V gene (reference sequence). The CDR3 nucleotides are TGTGCCAGTAGTGCGACAGGGGATGATGAAAAACTGTTTTTT. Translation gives CASSATGDDEKLFF.

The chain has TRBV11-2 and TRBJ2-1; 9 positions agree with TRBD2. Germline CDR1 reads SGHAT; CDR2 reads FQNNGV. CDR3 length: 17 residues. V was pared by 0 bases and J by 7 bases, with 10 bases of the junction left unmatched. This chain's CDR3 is CASSLEGSGGLYNEQFF. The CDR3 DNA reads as TGTGCCAGCAGCTTAGAGGGTAGCGGGGGCCTTTATAATGAGCAGTTCTTC.

CDR3 in DNA: TGTGCCAGCAGCCAAGCTGGAACTAGCGGGGGGGACAATGAGCAGTTCTTC. Protein: CASSQAGTSGGDNEQFF. The chain couples TRBV14 to TRBJ2-1; 13 bases map to TRBD2. Trimming cost V 1 base and J 5 bases; bases outside gene matches: 5. This CDR3 has 17 amino acids. CDR1 is SGHDN and CDR2 is FVKESK in the germline V gene. Full variable domain (outside the CDR3, taken from reference TRBV14 and TRBJ2-1): EAGVTQFPSHSVIEKGQTVTLRCDPISGHDNLYWYRRVMGKEIKFLLHFVKESKQDESGMPNNRFLAERTGGTYSTLKVQPAELEDSGVYFCASSQAGTSGGDNEQFFGPGTRLTVL.

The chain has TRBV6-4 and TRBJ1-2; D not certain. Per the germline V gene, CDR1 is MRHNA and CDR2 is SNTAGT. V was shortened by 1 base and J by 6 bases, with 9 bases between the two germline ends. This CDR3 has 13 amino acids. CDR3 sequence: CASSDWPVNGYTF. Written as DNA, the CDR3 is TGTGCCAGCAGTGACTGGCCGGTTAATGGCTACACCTTC.

Here the CDR3 DNA reads TGTGCCAGCAGCTTACGCTCACAGGGGGGGGCAAGGGAGCAGTACTTC. It specifies CASSLRSQGGAREQYF. The rearrangement joins TRBV11-3 to TRBJ2-7; perhaps TRBD1 as D (8 bases). CDR1 SGHNT and CDR2 YENEEA come from the germline V gene. The V end lost 2 bases, the J end lost 7 bases, and 21 bases lay between the germline ends. This CDR3 is 16 amino acids long.

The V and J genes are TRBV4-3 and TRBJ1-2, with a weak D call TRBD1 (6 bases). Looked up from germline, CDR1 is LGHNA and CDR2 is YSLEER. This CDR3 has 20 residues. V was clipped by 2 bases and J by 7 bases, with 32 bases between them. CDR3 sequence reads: CASSQLVPPVKLQGPAGYTF. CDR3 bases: TGCGCCAGCAGCCAACTTGTACCACCCGTTAAACTACAGGGACCGGCTGGCTACACCTTC.

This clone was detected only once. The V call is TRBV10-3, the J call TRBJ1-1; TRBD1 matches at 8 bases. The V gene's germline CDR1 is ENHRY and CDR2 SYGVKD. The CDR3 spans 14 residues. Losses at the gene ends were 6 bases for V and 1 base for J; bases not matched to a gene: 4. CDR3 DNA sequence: TGTGCCATCAGGCAGGGGGCGCGGAACACTGAAGCTTTCTTT. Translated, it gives CAIRQGARNTEAFF.

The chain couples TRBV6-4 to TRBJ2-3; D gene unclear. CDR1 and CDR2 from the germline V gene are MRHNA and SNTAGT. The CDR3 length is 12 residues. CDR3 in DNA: TGTGCGCTGCGGCCCTCTAGGGATACGCAGTATTTT. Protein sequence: CALRPSRDTQYF.

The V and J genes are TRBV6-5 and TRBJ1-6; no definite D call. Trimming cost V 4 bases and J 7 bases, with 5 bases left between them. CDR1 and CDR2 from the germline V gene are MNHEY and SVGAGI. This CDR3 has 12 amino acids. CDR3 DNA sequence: TGTGCCAGCAGTTCCCTGAATTCACCCCTCCACTTT. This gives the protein CASSSLNSPLHF.

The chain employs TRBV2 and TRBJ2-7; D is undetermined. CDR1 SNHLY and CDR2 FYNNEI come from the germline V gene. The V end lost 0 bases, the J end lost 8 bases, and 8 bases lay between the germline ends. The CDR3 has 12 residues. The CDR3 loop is CASSEALIKQYF. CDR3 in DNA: TGTGCCAGCAGTGAAGCTTTGATTAAGCAGTACTTC.

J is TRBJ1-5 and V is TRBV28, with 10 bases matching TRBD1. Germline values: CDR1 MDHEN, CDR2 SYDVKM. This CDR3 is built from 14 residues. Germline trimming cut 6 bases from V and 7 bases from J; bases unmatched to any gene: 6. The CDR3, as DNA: TGTGCCAGCAGCCCCCGACAGGGGGCGCAGCCCCAGCATTTT. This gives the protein CASSPRQGAQPQHF.

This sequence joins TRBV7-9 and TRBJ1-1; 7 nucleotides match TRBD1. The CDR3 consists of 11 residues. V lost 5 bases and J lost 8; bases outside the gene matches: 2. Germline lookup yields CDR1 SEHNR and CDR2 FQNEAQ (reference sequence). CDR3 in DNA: TGTGCCAGCAGCCGGGACAGAGAAGCTTTCTTT. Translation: CASSRDREAFF.

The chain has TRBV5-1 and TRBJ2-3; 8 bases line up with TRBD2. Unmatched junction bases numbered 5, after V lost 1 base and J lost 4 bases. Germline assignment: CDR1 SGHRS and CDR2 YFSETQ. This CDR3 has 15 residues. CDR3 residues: CASSLPGGRSDTQYF. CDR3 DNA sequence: TGCGCCAGCAGCTTGCCGGGGGGGCGATCAGATACGCAGTATTTT.

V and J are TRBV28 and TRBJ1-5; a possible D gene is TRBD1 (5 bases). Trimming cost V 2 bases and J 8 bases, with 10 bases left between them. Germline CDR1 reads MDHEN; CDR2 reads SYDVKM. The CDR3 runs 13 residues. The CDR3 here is CASSLAGLEPQHF. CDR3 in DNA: TGTGCCAGCAGTTTAGCAGGGCTGGAGCCCCAGCATTTT.

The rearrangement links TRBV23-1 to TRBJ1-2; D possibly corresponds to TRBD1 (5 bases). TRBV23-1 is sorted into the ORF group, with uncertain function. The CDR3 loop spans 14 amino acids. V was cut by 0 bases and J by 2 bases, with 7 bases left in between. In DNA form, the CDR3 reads TGCGCCAGCAGTCAATCGGGGCGGAACTATGGCTACACCTTC. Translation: CASSQSGRNYGYTF.

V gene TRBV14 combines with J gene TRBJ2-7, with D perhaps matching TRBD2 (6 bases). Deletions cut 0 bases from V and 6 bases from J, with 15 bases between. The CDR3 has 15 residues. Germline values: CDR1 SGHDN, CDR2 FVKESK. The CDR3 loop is CASSQDKSRGREQYF. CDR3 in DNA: TGTGCCAGCAGCCAAGATAAATCGCGGGGTCGCGAGCAGTACTTC. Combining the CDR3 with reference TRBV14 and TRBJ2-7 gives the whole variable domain EAGVTQFPSHSVIEKGQTVTLRCDPISGHDNLYWYRRVMGKEIKFLLHFVKESKQDESGMPNNRFLAERTGGTYSTLKVQPAELEDSGVYFCASSQDKSRGREQYFGPGTRLTVT.

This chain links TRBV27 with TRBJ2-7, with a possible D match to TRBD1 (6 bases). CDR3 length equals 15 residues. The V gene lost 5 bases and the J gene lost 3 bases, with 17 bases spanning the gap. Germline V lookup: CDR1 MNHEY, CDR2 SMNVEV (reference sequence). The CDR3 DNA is TGTGCCAGCAGTCGAACCGGACCAGGGGTCTACGAGCAGTACTTC. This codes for CASSRTGPGVYEQYF.

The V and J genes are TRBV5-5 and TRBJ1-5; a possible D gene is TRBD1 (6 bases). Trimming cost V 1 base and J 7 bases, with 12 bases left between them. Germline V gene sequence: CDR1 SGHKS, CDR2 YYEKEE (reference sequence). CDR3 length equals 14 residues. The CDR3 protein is CASSLTGGGQPQHF. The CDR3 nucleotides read TGTGCCAGCAGCTTGACGGGGGGCGGGCAGCCCCAGCATTTT. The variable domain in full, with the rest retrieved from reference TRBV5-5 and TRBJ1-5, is DAGVTQSPTHLIKTRGQQVTLRCSPISGHKSVSWYQQVLGQGPQFIFQYYEKEERGRGNFPDRFSARQFPNYSSELNVNALLLGDSALYLCASSLTGGGQPQHFGDGTRLSIL.

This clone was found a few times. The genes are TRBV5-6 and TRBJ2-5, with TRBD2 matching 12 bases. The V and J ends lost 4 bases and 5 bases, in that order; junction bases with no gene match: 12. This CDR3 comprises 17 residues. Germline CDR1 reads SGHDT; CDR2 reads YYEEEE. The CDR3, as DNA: TGTGCCAGCAGCCGGACATCTAGCGGGGGGGCCATGGAGACCCAGTACTTC. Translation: CASSRTSSGGAMETQYF.

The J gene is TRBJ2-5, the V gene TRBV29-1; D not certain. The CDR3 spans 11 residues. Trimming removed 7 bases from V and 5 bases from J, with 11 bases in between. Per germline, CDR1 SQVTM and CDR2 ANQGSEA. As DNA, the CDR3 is TGCAGCGGGAAGATTCGGGAGACCCAGTACTTC. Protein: CSGKIRETQYF.

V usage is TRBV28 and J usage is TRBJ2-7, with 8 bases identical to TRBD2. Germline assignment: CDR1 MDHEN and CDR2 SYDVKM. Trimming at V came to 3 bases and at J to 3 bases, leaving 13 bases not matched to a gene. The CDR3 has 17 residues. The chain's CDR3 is CASSFRPGGGIGYEQYF. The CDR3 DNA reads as TGTGCCAGCAGTTTCCGTCCGGGGGGGGGAATCGGCTACGAGCAGTACTTC.